The clone carrying this T cell receptor (beta chain) was seen ten or more times. Its target is not known. Using RNA transcripts as the source, TCR beta CDR3 regions were amplified. The HTBI primer set was used in a first-round RT-PCR of the TCR CDR3. TCRdb called the multiplex PCR reads again in MiXCR, with one record for every CDR3 protein. The sample lists 600,000 or so distinct CDR3 sequences; 11% to 15% were seen once. These data are taken from a study of T cells in Graves' hyperthyroidism and ophthalmopathy. Regarding the study as a whole: The model anticipated ophthalmopathy a median about six months pre-onset.

V lost 6 bases and J 4 bases, leaving 19 bases between the germline ends. CDR3 length: 16 amino acids. From germline, CDR1 is MDHEN and CDR2 SYDVKM. Each person with ophthalmopathy scored at least 3 on the Clinical Activity Score, reached NOSPECS grade 4 or higher, and had been ill under 3 months. The rearrangement uses TRBV28 and TRBJ1-5, with a tentative D call TRBD1 (5 bases). The TCR originated in a woman between 18 and 30 years old with Graves' ophthalmopathy. Sequenced: blood. The CDR3 DNA follows: TGTGCCAGCAGCCCCTACAACCCAGGGAATAATCAGCCCCAGCATTTT. Translating it yields CASSPYNPGNNQPQHF.